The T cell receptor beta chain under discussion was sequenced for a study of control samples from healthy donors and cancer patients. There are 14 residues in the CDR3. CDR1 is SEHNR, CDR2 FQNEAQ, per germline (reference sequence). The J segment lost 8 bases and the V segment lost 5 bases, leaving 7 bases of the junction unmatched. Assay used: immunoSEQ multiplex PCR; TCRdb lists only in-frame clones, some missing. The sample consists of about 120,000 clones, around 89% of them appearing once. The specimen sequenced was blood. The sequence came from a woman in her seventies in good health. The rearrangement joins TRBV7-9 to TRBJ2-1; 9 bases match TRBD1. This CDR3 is CASSPGQGIDEQFF. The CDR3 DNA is TGTGCCAGCAGCCCTGGACAGGGGATCGATGAGCAGTTCTTC.